Listed below are T cell receptor beta chains from one sample, sequenced in a study of a mutant IDH1 vaccine in newly diagnosed glioma. Clones were read by immunoSEQ multiplex PCR, and TCRdb kept only the in-frame ones, dropping some. The sample yields 40,000 to 50,000 clones, roughly 79% seen once. What these receptors recognize is not known. The source material was PBMCs, sampled from a glioma patient whose treatment included an IDH1 peptide vaccine. The receptors were sampled from a woman between 35 and 50 years old with glioma. Some clones in this sample may be carry-over from other donors' samples. The CDR3 runs from the conserved cysteine through the conserved F or W. A D gene is named only where the DNA matches it firmly. Size values are once, few and many counts, or a class for expanded clones, and some rows have none.

CDR3 DNA: TGTGCCAGCAGCCACCGGGACAGATACTACGAGCAGTACTTC
CDR3 protein: CASSHRDRYYEQYF
V gene: TRBV16
clone size: .
J gene: TRBJ2-7
D gene: TRBD1

CDR3 DNA: TGTGCCAGTAGATTGCAGGGGCTCCATGGCTACACCTTC
CDR3 protein: CASRLQGLHGYTF
V gene: TRBV19
clone size: .
J gene: TRBJ1-2
D gene: .

CDR3 DNA: TGTGCCAGCAGGCCCCGGGACAGGGGGTACGAGCAGTACTTC
CDR3 protein: CASRPRDRGYEQYF
V gene: TRBV6-1
clone size: .
J gene: TRBJ2-7
D gene: TRBD1

CDR3 DNA: TGTGCCAGCAGCCCCACGCGGACAAATGAAAAACTGTTTTTT
CDR3 protein: CASSPTRTNEKLFF
V gene: TRBV14
clone size: .
J gene: TRBJ1-4
D gene: .

CDR3 DNA: TGTGCCAGCGGGGAGGGCAGGGGGCGCGCAGAGACCCAGTACTTC
CDR3 protein: CASGEGRGRAETQYF
V gene: TRBV25-1
clone size: .
J gene: TRBJ2-5
D gene: .

CDR3 DNA: TGTGCCAGCAGCTTACTTAGGTCGAGCAATGAGCAGTTCTTC
CDR3 protein: CASSLLRSSNEQFF
V gene: TRBV7-2
clone size: .
J gene: TRBJ2-1
D gene: .

CDR3 DNA: TGCGCCAGCAGCCAAGTTAACTTGGGCCTAGTGTACCAAGAGACCCAGTACTTC
CDR3 protein: CASSQVNLGLVYQETQYF
V gene: TRBV4-1
clone size: .
J gene: TRBJ2-5
D gene: .

CDR3 DNA: TGTGCCAGCAGTTTGACCGTGAGGGGGTTGAACACTGAAGCTTTCTTT
CDR3 protein: CASSLTVRGLNTEAFF
V gene: TRBV28
clone size: .
J gene: TRBJ1-1
D gene: .

CDR3 DNA: TGTGCCAGCAGTGAATCTCCGGGACAAAATTCACCCCTCCACTTT
CDR3 protein: CASSESPGQNSPLHF
V gene: TRBV6-4
clone size: once
J gene: TRBJ1-6
D gene: .

CDR3 DNA: TGTGCCAGCAGCCAAAGCCCGGGGGCGGGAGGCTATGGCTACACCTTC
CDR3 protein: CASSQSPGAGGYGYTF
V gene: TRBV4-2
clone size: .
J gene: TRBJ1-2
D gene: .

CDR3 DNA: TGTGCCAGCAGTTTTATGGGGATGAACACTGAAGCTTTCTTT
CDR3 protein: CASSFMGMNTEAFF
V gene: TRBV27
clone size: .
J gene: TRBJ1-1
D gene: .

CDR3 DNA: TGCGCCAGCAGCTCCGGGACAGCGACCGATGGCTACACCTTC
CDR3 protein: CASSSGTATDGYTF
V gene: TRBV5-1
clone size: .
J gene: TRBJ1-2
D gene: TRBD1

CDR3 DNA: TGTGCCAGTAGTATATCTTCGGGACAGGGGACTGAAAAACTGTTTTTT
CDR3 protein: CASSISSGQGTEKLFF
V gene: TRBV19
clone size: few
J gene: TRBJ1-4
D gene: TRBD1

CDR3 DNA: TGTGCCAGCAGCTTAGTTCCGGGGGGCAACTATGGCTACACCTTC
CDR3 protein: CASSLVPGGNYGYTF
V gene: TRBV7-2
clone size: .
J gene: TRBJ1-2
D gene: .

CDR3 DNA: TGTGCCAGCAGTTTTGGGGTAGGTGGAGATACGCAGTATTTT
CDR3 protein: CASSFGVGGDTQYF
V gene: TRBV28
clone size: .
J gene: TRBJ2-3
D gene: .

CDR3 DNA: TGCGCCAGCAGCCAAGACCCGCAGGGTGGAGAAAAACTGTTTTTT
CDR3 protein: CASSQDPQGGEKLFF
V gene: TRBV4-3
clone size: .
J gene: TRBJ1-4
D gene: .

CDR3 DNA: TGTGCCAGTAGTAGACAGGGGAGAGATCAGCCCCAGCATTTT
CDR3 protein: CASSRQGRDQPQHF
V gene: TRBV19
clone size: .
J gene: TRBJ1-5
D gene: TRBD1

CDR3 DNA: TGTGCCAGCTCAGAGGGCAGTCGAGGAAAACTGTTTTTT
CDR3 protein: CASSEGSRGKLFF
V gene: TRBV28
clone size: few
J gene: TRBJ1-4
D gene: .

CDR3 DNA: TGTGCCAGCACCCCGGGTTTAGCGGGAGGTTCAGGTTACGAGCAGTACTTC
CDR3 protein: CASTPGLAGGSGYEQYF
V gene: TRBV5-4
clone size: .
J gene: TRBJ2-7
D gene: TRBD2

CDR3 DNA: TGTGCCAGCAGCAATAGCGGGTACGAGCAGTACTTC
CDR3 protein: CASSNSGYEQYF
V gene: TRBV7-9
clone size: .
J gene: TRBJ2-7
D gene: TRBD2

CDR3 DNA: TGTGCCAGCAGCTTAGGCATGGCTCGAGAGCAGTACTTC
CDR3 protein: CASSLGMAREQYF
V gene: TRBV11-2
clone size: .
J gene: TRBJ2-7
D gene: .

CDR3 DNA: TGTGCCAGCAGTCACACCCCAGAAGGGGGCACTGAAGCTTTCTTT
CDR3 protein: CASSHTPEGGTEAFF
V gene: TRBV27
clone size: .
J gene: TRBJ1-1
D gene: .

CDR3 DNA: TGTGCCAGCAGCTTAGGCCGGGCCTGGGGCGGGGAGCTGTTTTTT
CDR3 protein: CASSLGRAWGGELFF
V gene: TRBV7-2
clone size: .
J gene: TRBJ2-2
D gene: .

CDR3 DNA: TGTGCCAGTCTGCGGGACAGGGGTTCCAATCAGCCCCAGCATTTT
CDR3 protein: CASLRDRGSNQPQHF
V gene: TRBV2
clone size: .
J gene: TRBJ1-5
D gene: TRBD1

CDR3 DNA: TGTGCCAGCAGTTGGACTAGCGGGACTAGCACAGATACGCAGTATTTT
CDR3 protein: CASSWTSGTSTDTQYF
V gene: TRBV2
clone size: .
J gene: TRBJ2-3
D gene: TRBD2

CDR3 DNA: TGTGCCAGCAGCTCGGGGAGATTTGGCGGCTACACCTTC
CDR3 protein: CASSSGRFGGYTF
V gene: TRBV28
clone size: .
J gene: TRBJ1-2
D gene: .

CDR3 DNA: TGTGCCAGCAGCCGGGCCCCGCCCTACACTGAAGCTTTCTTT
CDR3 protein: CASSRAPPYTEAFF
V gene: TRBV7-2
clone size: .
J gene: TRBJ1-1
D gene: .

CDR3 DNA: TGTGCCAGCAGCCCAACCTTCTACGAGCAGTACTTC
CDR3 protein: CASSPTFYEQYF
V gene: TRBV7-2
clone size: few
J gene: TRBJ2-7
D gene: .

CDR3 DNA: TGTGCCTGGAGTACCCCGGATCGAGAGACCCAGTACTTC
CDR3 protein: CAWSTPDRETQYF
V gene: TRBV30
clone size: .
J gene: TRBJ2-5
D gene: .

CDR3 DNA: TGTGCCAGCAGGGACCTTCCCACGCCGACCCAGTACTTC
CDR3 protein: CASRDLPTPTQYF
V gene: TRBV28
clone size: .
J gene: TRBJ2-5
D gene: .

CDR3 DNA: TGTGCCAGCAGAACTTTGGGGCCTGGGGAAACTGAAGCTTTCTTT
CDR3 protein: CASRTLGPGETEAFF
V gene: TRBV25-1
clone size: .
J gene: TRBJ1-1
D gene: .

CDR3 DNA: TGTGCCAGCAGCGGGGACTCTGGAAACACCATATATTTT
CDR3 protein: CASSGDSGNTIYF
V gene: TRBV6-6
clone size: .
J gene: TRBJ1-3
D gene: .

CDR3 DNA: TGTGCCAGCAGCTTAAGAAGGGGGCTGAACACTGAAGCTTTCTTT
CDR3 protein: CASSLRRGLNTEAFF
V gene: TRBV7-8
clone size: .
J gene: TRBJ1-1
D gene: TRBD1

CDR3 DNA: TGTGCCAGCTCACCACCGAGCCAGATGAACACTGAAGCTTTCTTT
CDR3 protein: CASSPPSQMNTEAFF
V gene: TRBV18
clone size: .
J gene: TRBJ1-1
D gene: .

CDR3 DNA: TGCGCCAGCAGCCAAGATGGGTATGGGGGAGGAGAGACCCAGTACTTC
CDR3 protein: CASSQDGYGGGETQYF
V gene: TRBV4-1
clone size: .
J gene: TRBJ2-5
D gene: .

CDR3 DNA: TGTGCCAGCACCAAAACCGGGACATCTAGCAATCAGCCCCAGCATTTT
CDR3 protein: CASTKTGTSSNQPQHF
V gene: TRBV27
clone size: .
J gene: TRBJ1-5
D gene: .

CDR3 DNA: TGTGCCAGCAGCCCCCTGACCGGGGAGCTGTTTTTT
CDR3 protein: CASSPLTGELFF
V gene: TRBV9
clone size: .
J gene: TRBJ2-2
D gene: .

CDR3 DNA: TGTGCCAGCAGTTTAGGGGCAGGCTACGAGCAGTACTTC
CDR3 protein: CASSLGAGYEQYF
V gene: TRBV27
clone size: few
J gene: TRBJ2-7
D gene: .

CDR3 DNA: TGCGCCAGCAGCCACCAGACTAGCGGGGGAAATGAGCAGTTCTTC
CDR3 protein: CASSHQTSGGNEQFF
V gene: TRBV4-3
clone size: .
J gene: TRBJ2-1
D gene: TRBD2

CDR3 DNA: TGCAGTGCCGGGAGTTGGCGTGAGCAGTACTTC
CDR3 protein: CSAGSWREQYF
V gene: TRBV20-1
clone size: .
J gene: TRBJ2-7
D gene: .

CDR3 DNA: TGCGCCAGCAGCCAAGATATTGGAAGCAATCAGCCCCAGCATTTT
CDR3 protein: CASSQDIGSNQPQHF
V gene: TRBV4-3
clone size: .
J gene: TRBJ1-5
D gene: .

CDR3 DNA: TGTGCCAGCAGCCTCGACAGGAATCAGCCCCAGCATTTT
CDR3 protein: CASSLDRNQPQHF
V gene: TRBV7-2
clone size: .
J gene: TRBJ1-5
D gene: .

CDR3 DNA: TGTGCCAGCTCACCACAAGCGCTACAGCCCCAGCATTTT
CDR3 protein: CASSPQALQPQHF
V gene: TRBV18
clone size: few
J gene: TRBJ1-5
D gene: .

CDR3 DNA: TGCGCCAGCAGCAGATCCCGAAACACTGAAGCTTTCTTT
CDR3 protein: CASSRSRNTEAFF
V gene: TRBV4-3
clone size: .
J gene: TRBJ1-1
D gene: .

CDR3 DNA: TGTGCCAGCAGCTGGACAGGGAGCGAGCAGTTCTTC
CDR3 protein: CASSWTGSEQFF
V gene: TRBV5-4
clone size: .
J gene: TRBJ2-1
D gene: TRBD1

CDR3 DNA: TGTGCCAGCATAGGGACTAGCGGTACAGATACGCAGTATTTT
CDR3 protein: CASIGTSGTDTQYF
V gene: TRBV7-3
clone size: .
J gene: TRBJ2-3
D gene: TRBD2

CDR3 DNA: TGTGCCAGCAGCGCCGACCCCCTGAACACTGAAGCTTTCTTT
CDR3 protein: CASSADPLNTEAFF
V gene: TRBV9
clone size: few
J gene: TRBJ1-1
D gene: .

CDR3 DNA: TGTGCCAGCAGCCCGGGTGGGACTAGCGGGTTCCACGAGCAGTACTTC
CDR3 protein: CASSPGGTSGFHEQYF
V gene: TRBV4-2
clone size: .
J gene: TRBJ2-7
D gene: TRBD2

CDR3 DNA: TGTGCCAGCAGGGGGGACAGAGACACTGAAGCTTTCTTT
CDR3 protein: CASRGDRDTEAFF
V gene: TRBV28
clone size: .
J gene: TRBJ1-1
D gene: TRBD1

CDR3 DNA: TGTGCCAGCAGCAAAGCCCCAATATTGCAGTGCACTGAAGCTTTCTTT
CDR3 protein: CASSKAPILQCTEAFF
V gene: TRBV21-1
clone size: once
J gene: TRBJ1-1
D gene: .

CDR3 DNA: TGTGCCAGCAGCCCACAGGGGGCGACCACCGGGGAGCTGTTTTTT
CDR3 protein: CASSPQGATTGELFF
V gene: TRBV7-3
clone size: .
J gene: TRBJ2-2
D gene: TRBD1

CDR3 DNA: TGTGCCAGCAGTGAAGCGGATTTGACAGGGGGGATAGAGCAGTACTTC
CDR3 protein: CASSEADLTGGIEQYF
V gene: TRBV6-1
clone size: few
J gene: TRBJ2-7
D gene: TRBD1

CDR3 DNA: TGTGCCAGTAACAGTGTCTCTGGAAACACCATATATTTT
CDR3 protein: CASNSVSGNTIYF
V gene: TRBV19
clone size: .
J gene: TRBJ1-3
D gene: .

CDR3 DNA: TGTGCCAGTAGTACGGGCCGCGGGGCCGGAGAGACCCAGTACTTC
CDR3 protein: CASSTGRGAGETQYF
V gene: TRBV19
clone size: .
J gene: TRBJ2-5
D gene: .

CDR3 DNA: TGTGCCAGCAGCTTCTCCCGACAAAACTACGAGCAGTACTTC
CDR3 protein: CASSFSRQNYEQYF
V gene: TRBV7-2
clone size: .
J gene: TRBJ2-7
D gene: .

CDR3 DNA: TGTGCCAGCAACTTTCCACTAGTCAATGAGCAGTTCTTC
CDR3 protein: CASNFPLVNEQFF
V gene: TRBV7-9
clone size: .
J gene: TRBJ2-1
D gene: .

CDR3 DNA: TGTGCCAGCAGCCAAGACCTTGCTGGGGTGAACACTGAAGCTTTCTTT
CDR3 protein: CASSQDLAGVNTEAFF
V gene: TRBV4-2
clone size: .
J gene: TRBJ1-1
D gene: .

CDR3 DNA: TGTGCCAGCAGCTTATTGATTGGGGGGGCAGGGGAGACCCAGTACTTC
CDR3 protein: CASSLLIGGAGETQYF
V gene: TRBV7-2
clone size: .
J gene: TRBJ2-5
D gene: .